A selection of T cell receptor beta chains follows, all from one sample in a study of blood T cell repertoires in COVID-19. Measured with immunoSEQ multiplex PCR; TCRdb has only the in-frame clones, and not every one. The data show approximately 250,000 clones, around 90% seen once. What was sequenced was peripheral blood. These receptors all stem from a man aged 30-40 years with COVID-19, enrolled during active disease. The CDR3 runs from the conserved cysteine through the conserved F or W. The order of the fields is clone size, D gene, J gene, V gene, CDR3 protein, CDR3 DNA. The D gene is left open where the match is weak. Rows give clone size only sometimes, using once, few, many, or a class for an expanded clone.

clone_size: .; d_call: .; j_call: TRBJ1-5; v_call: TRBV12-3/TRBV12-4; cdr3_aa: CASSGGDQPQHF; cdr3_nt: TGTGCCAGCAGCGGAGGCGATCAGCCCCAGCATTTT
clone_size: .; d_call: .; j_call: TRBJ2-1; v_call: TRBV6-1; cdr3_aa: CASSEPGGLGNEQFF; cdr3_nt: TGTGCCAGCAGTGAACCCGGCGGGTTAGGGAATGAGCAGTTCTTC
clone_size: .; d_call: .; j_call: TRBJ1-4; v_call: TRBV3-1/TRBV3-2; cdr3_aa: CASSLTGIGGEKLFF; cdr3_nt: TGTGCCAGCAGCCTTACCGGGATTGGAGGTGAAAAACTGTTTTTT
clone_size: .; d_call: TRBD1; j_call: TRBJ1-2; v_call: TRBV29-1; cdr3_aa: CSVGRTGGIDYGYTF; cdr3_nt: TGCAGCGTTGGCCGGACAGGGGGTATTGACTATGGCTACACCTTC
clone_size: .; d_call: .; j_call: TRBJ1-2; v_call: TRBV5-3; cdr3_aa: CARSEMGPGGDYYGYTF; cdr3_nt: TGTGCCAGAAGCGAGATGGGGCCGGGGGGCGACTACTATGGCTACACCTTC
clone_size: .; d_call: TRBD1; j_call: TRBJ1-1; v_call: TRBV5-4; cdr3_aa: CASSLWDRVSTEAFF; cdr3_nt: TGTGCCAGCAGCCTATGGGACAGGGTTTCCACTGAAGCTTTCTTT
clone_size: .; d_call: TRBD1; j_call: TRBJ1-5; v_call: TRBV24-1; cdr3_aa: CATSDWTGSGNQPQHF; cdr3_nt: TGTGCCACCAGTGACTGGACAGGTTCCGGCAATCAGCCCCAGCATTTT
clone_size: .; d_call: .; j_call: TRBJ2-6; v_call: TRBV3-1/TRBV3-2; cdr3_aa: CASSYSGANVLTF; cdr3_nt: TGTGCCAGCAGCTACTCTGGGGCCAACGTCCTGACTTTC
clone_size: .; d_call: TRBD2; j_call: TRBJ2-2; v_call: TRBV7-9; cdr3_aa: CASSLGGLSNTGELFF; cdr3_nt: TGTGCCAGCAGCTTAGGGGGACTATCGAACACCGGGGAGCTGTTTTTT
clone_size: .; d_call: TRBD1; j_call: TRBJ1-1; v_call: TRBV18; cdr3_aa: CASSLIQGADGFF; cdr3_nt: TGTGCCAGCTCACTTATACAGGGGGCGGATGGTTTCTTT
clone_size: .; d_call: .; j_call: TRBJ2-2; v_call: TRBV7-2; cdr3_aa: CASSLGTSTGELFF; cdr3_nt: TGTGCCAGCAGCCTTGGGACTTCCACCGGGGAGCTGTTTTTT
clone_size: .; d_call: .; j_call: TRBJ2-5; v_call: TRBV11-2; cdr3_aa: CASSSFDRMVETQYF; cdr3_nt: TGTGCCAGCAGCTCGTTCGACAGGATGGTGGAGACCCAGTACTTC
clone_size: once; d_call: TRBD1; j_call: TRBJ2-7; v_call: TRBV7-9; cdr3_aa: CASSLGMTGYEQYF; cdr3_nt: TGTGCCAGCAGCTTAGGAATGACAGGGTACGAGCAGTACTTC
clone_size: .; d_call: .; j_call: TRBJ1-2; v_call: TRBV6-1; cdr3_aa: CASSEGWGQGYGYTF; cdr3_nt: TGTGCCAGCAGTGAAGGTTGGGGGCAGGGTTATGGCTACACCTTC
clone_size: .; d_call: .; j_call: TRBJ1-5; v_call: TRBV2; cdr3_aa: CASSAGGASQPQHF; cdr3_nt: TGTGCCAGCTCCGCGGGGGGGGCTAGTCAGCCCCAGCATTTT
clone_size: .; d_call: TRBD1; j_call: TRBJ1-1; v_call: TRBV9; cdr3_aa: CASSARTTGAATEAFF; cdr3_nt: TGTGCCAGCAGCGCGCGGACGACAGGGGCGGCGACTGAAGCTTTCTTT
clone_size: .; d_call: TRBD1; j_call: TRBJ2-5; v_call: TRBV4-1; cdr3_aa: CASSQPTGRETQYF; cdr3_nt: TGCGCCAGCAGCCAACCGACAGGGAGAGAGACCCAGTACTTC
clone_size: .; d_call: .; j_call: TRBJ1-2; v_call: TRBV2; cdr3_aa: CASSEDRGGGYTF; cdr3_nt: TGTGCCAGCAGTGAGGATCGGGGTGGTGGCTACACCTTC
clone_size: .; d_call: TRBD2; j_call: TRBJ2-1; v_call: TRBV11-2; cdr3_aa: CASSPPTSGAYNEQFF; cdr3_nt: TGTGCCAGCAGCCCACCGACTAGCGGGGCCTACAATGAGCAGTTCTTC
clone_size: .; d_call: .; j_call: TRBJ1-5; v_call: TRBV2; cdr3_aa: CASSELGQGGYQPQHF; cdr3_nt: TGTGCCAGCAGTGAATTGGGCCAGGGAGGGTATCAGCCCCAGCATTTT
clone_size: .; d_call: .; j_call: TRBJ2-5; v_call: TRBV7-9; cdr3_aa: CASSPPGAGGETQYF; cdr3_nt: TGTGCCAGCAGCCCTCCGGGAGCGGGCGGGGAGACCCAGTACTTC
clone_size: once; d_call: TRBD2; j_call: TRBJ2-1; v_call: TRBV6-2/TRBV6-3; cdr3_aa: CASSLLAGDLFSYNEQFF; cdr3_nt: TGTGCCAGCAGCCTTCTAGCGGGCGACCTATTTTCCTACAATGAGCAGTTCTTC
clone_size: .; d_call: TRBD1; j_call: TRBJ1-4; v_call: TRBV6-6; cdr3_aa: CASSEGQAGEKLFF; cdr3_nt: TGTGCCAGCAGCGAGGGACAGGCCGGCGAAAAACTGTTTTTT
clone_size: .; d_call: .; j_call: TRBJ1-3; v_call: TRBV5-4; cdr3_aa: CASSLRGSSGNTIYF; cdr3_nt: TGTGCCAGCAGCTTGCGGGGAAGTTCTGGAAACACCATATATTTT
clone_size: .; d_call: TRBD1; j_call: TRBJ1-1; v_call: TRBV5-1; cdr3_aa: CASSFGTGVFTEAFF; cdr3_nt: TGCGCCAGCAGCTTCGGGACAGGGGTCTTCACTGAAGCTTTCTTT
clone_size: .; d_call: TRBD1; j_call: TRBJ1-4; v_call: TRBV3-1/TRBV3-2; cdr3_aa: CASSHQGAGEKLFF; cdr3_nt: TGTGCCAGCAGCCATCAGGGGGCAGGTGAAAAACTGTTTTTT
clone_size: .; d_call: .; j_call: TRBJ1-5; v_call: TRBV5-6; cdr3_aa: CASSLGRDQPQHF; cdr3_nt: TGTGCCAGCAGCTTGGGCAGGGATCAGCCCCAGCATTTT
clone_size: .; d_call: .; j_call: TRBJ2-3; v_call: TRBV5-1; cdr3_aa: CASRLTTSGTDTQYF; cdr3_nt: TGCGCCAGCCGCCTTACCACTTCCGGCACAGATACGCAGTATTTT
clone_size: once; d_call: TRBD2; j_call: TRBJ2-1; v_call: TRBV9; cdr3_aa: CASSGGTSGEQFF; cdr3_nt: TGTGCCAGCAGCGGAGGGACTAGCGGAGAGCAGTTCTTC
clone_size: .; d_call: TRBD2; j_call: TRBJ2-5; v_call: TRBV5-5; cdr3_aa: CASSLGLEETQYF; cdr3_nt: TGTGCCAGCAGCTTAGGACTAGAAGAGACCCAGTACTTC
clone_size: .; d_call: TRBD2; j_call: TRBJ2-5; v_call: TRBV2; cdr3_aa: CASSDRLAGGQLETQYF; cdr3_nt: TGTGCCAGCAGTGATAGACTAGCGGGGGGGCAGCTAGAGACCCAGTACTTC
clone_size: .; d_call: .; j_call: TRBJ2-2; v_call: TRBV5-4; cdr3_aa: CASTPGGGTGELFF; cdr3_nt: TGTGCCAGCACCCCCGGGGGTGGCACCGGGGAGCTGTTTTTT
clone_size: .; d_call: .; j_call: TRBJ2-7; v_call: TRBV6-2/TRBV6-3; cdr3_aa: CASSYRRGPGNEQYF; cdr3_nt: TGTGCCAGCAGTTACAGGCGGGGGCCGGGGAACGAGCAGTACTTC
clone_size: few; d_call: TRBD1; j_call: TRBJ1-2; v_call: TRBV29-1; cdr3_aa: CSTYRGANYGYTF; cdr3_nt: TGCAGCACTTACAGGGGAGCTAACTATGGCTACACCTTC
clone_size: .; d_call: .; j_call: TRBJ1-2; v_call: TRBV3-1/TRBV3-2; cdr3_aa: CASSQGVSSRRGGYTF; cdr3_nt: TGTGCCAGCAGCCAAGGGGTCTCCTCGAGAAGGGGTGGCTACACCTTC
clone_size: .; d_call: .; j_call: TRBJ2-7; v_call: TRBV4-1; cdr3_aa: CASRPSLGASYEQYF; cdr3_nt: TGCGCCAGCAGGCCTTCCTTAGGGGCCTCCTACGAGCAGTACTTC
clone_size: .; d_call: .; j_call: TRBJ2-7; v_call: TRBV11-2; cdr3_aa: CASSFRRRGRGEQYF; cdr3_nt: TGTGCCAGCAGCTTCCGGCGCCGCGGCCGCGGCGAGCAGTACTTC
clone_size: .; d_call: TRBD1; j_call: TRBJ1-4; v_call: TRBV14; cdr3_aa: CASSQDGQGARKLFF; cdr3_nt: TGTGCCAGCAGCCAAGATGGACAGGGGGCAAGAAAACTGTTTTTT
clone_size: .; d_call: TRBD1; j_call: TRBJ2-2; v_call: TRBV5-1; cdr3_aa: CASSLTGGRNTGELFF; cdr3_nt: TGCGCCAGCAGCTTGACAGGGGGCAGGAACACCGGGGAGCTGTTTTTT
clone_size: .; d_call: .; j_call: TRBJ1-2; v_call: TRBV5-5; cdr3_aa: CASSFGGAENYGYTF; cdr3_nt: TGTGCCAGCAGCTTTGGGGGGGCAGAGAACTATGGCTACACCTTC
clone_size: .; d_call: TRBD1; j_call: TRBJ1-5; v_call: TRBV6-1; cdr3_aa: CASSEFRDRGQPQHF; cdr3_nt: TGTGCCAGCAGTGAATTCCGGGACAGGGGTCAGCCCCAGCATTTT
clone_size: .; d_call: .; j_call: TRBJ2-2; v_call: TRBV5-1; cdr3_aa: CASSLGLDTGELFF; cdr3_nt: TGCGCCAGCAGCTTGGGACTCGACACCGGGGAGCTGTTTTTT
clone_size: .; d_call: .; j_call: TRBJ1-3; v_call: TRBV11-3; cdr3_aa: CASSHDVRPTGNTIYF; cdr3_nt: TGTGCCAGCAGTCATGACGTCAGGCCTACTGGAAACACCATATATTTT
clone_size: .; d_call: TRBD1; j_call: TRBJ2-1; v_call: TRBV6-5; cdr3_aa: CASSFKDRVVDEQFF; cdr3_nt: TGTGCCAGCAGTTTTAAGGACAGGGTGGTCGATGAGCAGTTCTTC
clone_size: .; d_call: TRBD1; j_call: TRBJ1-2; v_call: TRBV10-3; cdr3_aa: CAISEGTADGYTF; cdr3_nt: TGTGCCATCAGCGAAGGGACAGCCGATGGCTACACCTTC
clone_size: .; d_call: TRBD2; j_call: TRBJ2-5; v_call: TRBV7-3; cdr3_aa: CASSPSGGAGETQYF; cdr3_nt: TGTGCCAGCAGCCCCAGCGGGGGGGCAGGAGAGACCCAGTACTTC
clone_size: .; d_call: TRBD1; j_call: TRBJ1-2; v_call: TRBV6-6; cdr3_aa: CASSHVPGQGRGPYGYTF; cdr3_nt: TGTGCCAGCAGTCACGTCCCGGGACAGGGGAGGGGACCTTATGGCTACACCTTC
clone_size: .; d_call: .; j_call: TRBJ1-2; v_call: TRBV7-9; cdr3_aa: CASSPENNYGYTF; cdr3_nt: TGTGCCAGCAGCCCGGAGAATAACTATGGCTACACCTTC
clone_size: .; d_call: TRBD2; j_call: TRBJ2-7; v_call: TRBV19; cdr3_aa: CASSASTERGGPYEQYF; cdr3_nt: TGTGCCAGTAGTGCCTCGACTGAGCGGGGGGGCCCTTACGAGCAGTACTTC
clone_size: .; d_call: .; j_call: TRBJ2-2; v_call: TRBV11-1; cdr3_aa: CASSPRGQGGTGELFF; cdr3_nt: TGTGCCAGCAGCCCTAGGGGGCAGGGGGGCACCGGGGAGCTGTTTTTT
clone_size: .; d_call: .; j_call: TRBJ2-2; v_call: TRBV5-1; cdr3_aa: CASSLGARVTTGELFF; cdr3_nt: TGCGCCAGCAGCTTGGGGGCGAGGGTGACAACCGGGGAGCTGTTTTTT
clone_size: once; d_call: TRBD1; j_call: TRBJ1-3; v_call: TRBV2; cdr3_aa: CASNPRTGQASGNTIYF; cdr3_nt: TGTGCCAGCAATCCTCGGACAGGACAAGCCTCTGGAAACACCATATATTTT
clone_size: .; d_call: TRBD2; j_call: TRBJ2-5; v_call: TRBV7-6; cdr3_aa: CASSSSGGVGGETQYF; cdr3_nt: TGTGCCAGCAGCTCTAGCGGGGGGGTCGGAGGAGAGACCCAGTACTTC
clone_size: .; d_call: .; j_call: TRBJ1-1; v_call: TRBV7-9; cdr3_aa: CASRIHTEAFF; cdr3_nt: TGTGCCAGCCGTATCCACACTGAAGCTTTCTTT
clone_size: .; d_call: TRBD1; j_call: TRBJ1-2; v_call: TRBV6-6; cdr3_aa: CASSYSLQGANYGYTF; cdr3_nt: TGTGCCAGCAGTTACTCCTTACAGGGGGCTAACTATGGCTACACCTTC